The 8 T cell receptor beta chains listed next were all sequenced from one sample in a study of blood T cell repertoires in COVID-19. Method: immunoSEQ multiplex PCR; TCRdb's copy keeps in-frame clones and lacks some. The table records 290,000 or so clones, approximately 86% of them present only once. Input material: PBMCs or T cells enriched from blood (not recorded which). The origin of the receptors is a woman aged 18-29 years who had recovered from COVID-19.

The V gene is TRBV5-6, the J gene TRBJ1-1, with 8 bases fitting TRBD1. The length of the CDR3 is 14 residues. J lost 2 bases, V lost 2 bases, and 2 bases had no gene match. Germline loops: CDR1 SGHDT, CDR2 YYEEEE. The CDR3 loop reads CASSFQGANTEAFF. The DNA of the CDR3 is TGTGCCAGCAGCTTTCAGGGGGCCAACACTGAAGCTTTCTTT.

The rearrangement links TRBV6-5 to TRBJ2-3; D unclear. The CDR3 sequence is 15 residues long. V was shortened by 2 bases and J by 0 bases, with 9 bases between the two germline ends. CDR1 MNHEY and CDR2 SVGAGI come from the germline V gene. CDR3 DNA: TGTGCCAGCAGTTACCGAACCGGGAGCACAGATACGCAGTATTTT. Its protein product is CASSYRTGSTDTQYF.

This chain connects TRBV5-6 to TRBJ1-1, with 9 bases identical to TRBD1. The CDR3 sequence is 11 residues long. Germline V lookup: CDR1 SGHDT, CDR2 YYEEEE. Trimming took 4 bases from V and 11 from J; bases not matched to a gene: 3. The CDR3 reads CASSQQGAAFF. The CDR3 nucleotides read TGTGCCAGCAGCCAACAGGGGGCGGCTTTCTTT.

This chain links TRBV4-1 with TRBJ1-2, with a weak D call TRBD1 (5 bases). The germline V gene encodes CDR1 MGHRA and CDR2 YSYEKL. CDR3 length equals 18 residues. Trimming removed 0 bases from V and 0 bases from J, with 17 bases in between. CDR3 DNA sequence: TGCGCCAGCAGCCAAGATCTCAGGGTGGGAGGACCTAACTATGGCTACACCTTC. Translation: CASSQDLRVGGPNYGYTF.

The V gene is TRBV10-3, the J gene TRBJ1-3; TRBD1 matches 7 bases. After removal of 4 bases from V and 0 bases from J, the junction contained 0 bases not matched to a gene. The CDR3 loop spans 14 amino acids. Germline V gene lookup returns CDR1 ENHRY and CDR2 SYGVKD. The CDR3 spells CAISGTGSGNTIYF. The CDR3 coding sequence is TGTGCCATCAGTGGGACAGGCTCTGGAAACACCATATATTTT.

The V gene is TRBV6-5, the J gene TRBJ2-1; 10 nucleotides align to TRBD2. CDR3 size: 13 residues. Germline loops: CDR1 MNHEY, CDR2 SVGAGI. The ends lost 5 bases at V and 10 bases at J; junction bases unmatched: 5. CDR3 in DNA: TGTGCCAGCAGTCTAAATAGCGGGGGGGAGCAGTTCTTC. This gives the protein CASSLNSGGEQFF.

This clone was observed once. One junction end disagrees with the germline gene, perhaps due to a read error. The V and J genes are TRBV3-1 (or the pseudogene TRBV3-2) and TRBJ1-2; TRBD1 matches 10 bases. CDR1 is LGHDT, CDR2 YNNKEL, per germline (reference sequence). The CDR3 runs to 13 residues. Here the CDR3 DNA reads TGTGCCAGCACCTCAGGGTATCCCGGGACAGGGGTTTTC. Protein: CASTSGYPGTGVF.

This clone came up a few times. The V and J genes are TRBV4-1 and TRBJ2-2, with a tentative D call TRBD2 (6 bases). Looked up from germline, CDR1 is MGHRA and CDR2 is YSYEKL. Trimming removed 5 bases at V and 3 bases at J, with 10 bases between. The length of the CDR3 is 14 residues. The CDR3, as DNA: TGCGCCAGCAGCACCCGGGGGTACACCGGGGAGCTGTTTTTT. Encoded protein: CASSTRGYTGELFF.